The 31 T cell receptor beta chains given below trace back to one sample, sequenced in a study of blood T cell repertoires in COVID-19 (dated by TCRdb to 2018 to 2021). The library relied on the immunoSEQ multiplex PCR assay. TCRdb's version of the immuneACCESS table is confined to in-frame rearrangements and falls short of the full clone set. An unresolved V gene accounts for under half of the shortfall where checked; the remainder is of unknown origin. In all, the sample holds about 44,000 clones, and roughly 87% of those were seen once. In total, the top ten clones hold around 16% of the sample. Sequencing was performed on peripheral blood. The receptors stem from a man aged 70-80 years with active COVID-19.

The CDR3 protein is CASSQVVDSYNEQFF. The CDR3 coding sequence is TGTGCCAGCAGCCAAGTTGTGGACAGTTACAATGAGCAGTTCTTC. V and J are TRBV3-1 (or the pseudogene TRBV3-2) and TRBJ2-1; D is perhaps TRBD1 (6 bases). The germline CDR1 and CDR2 sequences are LGHDT and YNNKEL (reference sequence). This CDR3 has 15 residues. Between the trimmed V and J ends, which lost 1 base and 4 bases, there was a span of 11 bases.

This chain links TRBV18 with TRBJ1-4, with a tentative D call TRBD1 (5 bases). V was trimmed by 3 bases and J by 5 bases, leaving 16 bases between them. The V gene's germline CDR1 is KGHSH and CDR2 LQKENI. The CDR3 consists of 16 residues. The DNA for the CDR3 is TGTGCCAGCTCACCGTTAGTGGACACCCGGAATGAAAAACTGTTTTTT. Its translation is CASSPLVDTRNEKLFF.

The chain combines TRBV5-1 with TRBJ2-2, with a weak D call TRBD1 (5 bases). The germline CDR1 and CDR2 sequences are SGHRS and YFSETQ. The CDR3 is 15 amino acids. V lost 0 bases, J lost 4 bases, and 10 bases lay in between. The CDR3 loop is CASSLAGAGTGELFF. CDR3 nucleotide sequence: TGCGCCAGCAGCTTGGCTGGGGCTGGCACCGGGGAGCTGTTTTTT.

This CDR3 is CSVAGPNYGYTF. The DNA for the CDR3 is TGCAGCGTGGCGGGGCCAAACTATGGCTACACCTTC. The rearrangement links TRBV29-1 to TRBJ1-2; D perhaps matches TRBD1 (5 bases). Trimming left V 6 bases short and J 2 bases short, with 10 bases between. CDR3 length equals 12 residues. In germline, CDR1 is SQVTM, CDR2 ANQGSEA. Looking up the rest from reference TRBV29-1 and TRBJ1-2 gives the full variable domain: SAVISQKPSRDICQRGTSLTIQCQVDSQVTMMFWYRQQPGQSLTLIATANQGSEATYESGFVIDKFPISRPNLTFSTLTVSNMSPEDSSIYLCSVAGPNYGYTFGSGTRLTVV.

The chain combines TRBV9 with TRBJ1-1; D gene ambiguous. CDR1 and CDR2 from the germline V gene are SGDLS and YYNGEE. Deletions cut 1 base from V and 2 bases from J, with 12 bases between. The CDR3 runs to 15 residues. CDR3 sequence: CASSVSESGNTEAFF. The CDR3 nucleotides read TGTGCCAGCAGCGTATCCGAGAGCGGAAACACTGAAGCTTTCTTT.

CDR3 coding DNA: TGTGCCAGCAGCCCACGGGACAAACTCTATGGCTACACCTTC. It yields the protein CASSPRDKLYGYTF. The V and J genes are TRBV7-8 and TRBJ1-2; tentative D call: TRBD1 (6 bases). Looked up from germline, CDR1 is SGHVS and CDR2 is FQNEAQ. The CDR3 length is 14 residues. Between the trimmed V and J ends, which lost 5 bases and 4 bases, there was a span of 14 bases. Full variable domain (missing parts from reference TRBV7-8 and TRBJ1-2): GAGVSQSPRYKVAKRGQDVALRCDPISGHVSLFWYQQALGQGPEFLTYFQNEAQLDKSGLPSDRFFAERPEGSVSTLKIQRTQQEDSAVYLCASSPRDKLYGYTFGSGTRLTVV.

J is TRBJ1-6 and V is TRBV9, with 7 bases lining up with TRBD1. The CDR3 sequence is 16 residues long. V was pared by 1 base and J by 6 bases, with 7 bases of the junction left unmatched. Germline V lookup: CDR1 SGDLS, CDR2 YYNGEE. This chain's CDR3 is CASSVTGTATNSPLHF. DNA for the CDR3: TGTGCCAGCAGCGTAACCGGGACAGCCACTAATTCACCCCTCCACTTT.

The CDR3 nucleotides are TGTGCCAGCAGTGAGGATGTAGCGGGGGAACTCCAAGAGACCCAGTACTTC. It specifies CASSEDVAGELQETQYF. The chain carries TRBV25-1 and TRBJ2-5; 9 bases fit TRBD2. CDR3 size: 17 residues. CDR1 and CDR2 (germline): MGHDK, SYGVNS. V lost 3 bases to trimming and J lost 1 base; unmatched junction nucleotides: 9.

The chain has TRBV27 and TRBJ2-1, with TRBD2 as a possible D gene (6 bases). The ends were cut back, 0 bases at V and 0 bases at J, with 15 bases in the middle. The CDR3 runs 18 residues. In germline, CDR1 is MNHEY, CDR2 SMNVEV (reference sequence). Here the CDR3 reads CASSLSTPGLSSYNEQFF. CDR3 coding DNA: TGTGCCAGCAGTTTATCGACGCCGGGACTGAGCTCCTACAATGAGCAGTTCTTC.

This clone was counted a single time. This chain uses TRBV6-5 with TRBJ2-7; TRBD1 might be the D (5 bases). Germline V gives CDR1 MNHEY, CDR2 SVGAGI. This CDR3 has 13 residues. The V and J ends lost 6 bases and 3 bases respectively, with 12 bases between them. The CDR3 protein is CASRIGQSYEQYF. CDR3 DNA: TGTGCCAGCAGAATCGGACAAAGCTACGAGCAGTACTTC.

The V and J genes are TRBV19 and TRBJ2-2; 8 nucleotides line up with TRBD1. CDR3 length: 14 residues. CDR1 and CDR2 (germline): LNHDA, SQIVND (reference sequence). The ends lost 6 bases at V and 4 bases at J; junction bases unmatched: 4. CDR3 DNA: TGTGCCAGTAGCCGGACAGGGAGCACCGGGGAGCTGTTTTTT. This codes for CASSRTGSTGELFF.

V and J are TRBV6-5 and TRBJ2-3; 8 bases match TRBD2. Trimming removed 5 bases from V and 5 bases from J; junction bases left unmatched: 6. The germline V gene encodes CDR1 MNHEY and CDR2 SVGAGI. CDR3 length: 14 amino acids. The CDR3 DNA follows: TGTGCCAGCAGTAGCGGGGGTCGCGAAGATACGCAGTATTTT. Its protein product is CASSSGGREDTQYF.

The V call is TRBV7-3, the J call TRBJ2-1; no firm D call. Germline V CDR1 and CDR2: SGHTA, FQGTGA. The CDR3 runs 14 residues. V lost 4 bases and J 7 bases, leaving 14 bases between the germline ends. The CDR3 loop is CASSSMDSTNEQFF. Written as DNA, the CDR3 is TGTGCCAGCAGCTCCATGGATAGCACGAATGAGCAGTTCTTC.

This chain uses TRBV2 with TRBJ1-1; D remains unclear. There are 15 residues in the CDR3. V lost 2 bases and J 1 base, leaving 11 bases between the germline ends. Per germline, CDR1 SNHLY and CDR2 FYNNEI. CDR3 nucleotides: TGTGCCAGCAGTGAAAGGCAGGCTAAGAACACTGAAGCTTTCTTT. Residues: CASSERQAKNTEAFF. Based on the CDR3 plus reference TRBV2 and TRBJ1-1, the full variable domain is EPEVTQTPSHQVTQMGQEVILRCVPISNHLYFYWYRQILGQKVEFLVSFYNNEISEKSEIFDDQFSVERPDGSNFTLKIRSTKLEDSAMYFCASSERQAKNTEAFFGQGTRLTVV.

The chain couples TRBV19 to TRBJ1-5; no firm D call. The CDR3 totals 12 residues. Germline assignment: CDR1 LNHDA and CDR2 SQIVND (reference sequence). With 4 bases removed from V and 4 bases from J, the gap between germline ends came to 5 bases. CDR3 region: CASSRGNQPQHF. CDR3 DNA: TGTGCCAGTAGTAGAGGGAATCAGCCCCAGCATTTT.

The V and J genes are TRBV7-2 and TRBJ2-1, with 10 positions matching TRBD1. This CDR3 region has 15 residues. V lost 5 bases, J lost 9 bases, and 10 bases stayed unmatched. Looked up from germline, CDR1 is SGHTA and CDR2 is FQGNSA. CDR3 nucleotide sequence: TGTGCCAGCAGCCAGCCGGGACAGGGGATACCTGAGCAGTTCTTC. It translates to CASSQPGQGIPEQFF.

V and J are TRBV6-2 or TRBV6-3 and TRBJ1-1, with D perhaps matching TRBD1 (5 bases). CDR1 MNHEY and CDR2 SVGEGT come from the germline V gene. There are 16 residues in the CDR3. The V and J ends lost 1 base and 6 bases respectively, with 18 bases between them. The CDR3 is CASSYLGEGAGPEAFF. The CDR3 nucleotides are TGTGCCAGCAGTTACTTAGGGGAGGGCGCGGGCCCTGAAGCTTTCTTT.

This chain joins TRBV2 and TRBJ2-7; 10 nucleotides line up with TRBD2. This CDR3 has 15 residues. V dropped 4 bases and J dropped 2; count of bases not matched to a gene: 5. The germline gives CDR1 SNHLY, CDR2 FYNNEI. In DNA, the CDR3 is TGTGCCAGCAGTGCACCAGCGGGGGGGACCTACGAGCAGTACTTC. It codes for CASSAPAGGTYEQYF.

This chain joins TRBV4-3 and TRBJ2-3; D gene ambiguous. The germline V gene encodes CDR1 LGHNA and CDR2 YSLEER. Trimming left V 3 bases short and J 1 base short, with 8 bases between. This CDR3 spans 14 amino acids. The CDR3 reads CASSQGPGTDTQYF. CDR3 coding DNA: TGCGCCAGCAGCCAGGGCCCTGGCACAGATACGCAGTATTTT.

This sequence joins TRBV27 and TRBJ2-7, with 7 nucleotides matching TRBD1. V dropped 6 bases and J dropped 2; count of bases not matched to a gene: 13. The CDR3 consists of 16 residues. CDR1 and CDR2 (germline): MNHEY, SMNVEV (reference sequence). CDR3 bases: TGTGCCAGCAGCTTTGGTGACCGGACAGGCCCCTACGAGCAGTACTTC. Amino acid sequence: CASSFGDRTGPYEQYF.

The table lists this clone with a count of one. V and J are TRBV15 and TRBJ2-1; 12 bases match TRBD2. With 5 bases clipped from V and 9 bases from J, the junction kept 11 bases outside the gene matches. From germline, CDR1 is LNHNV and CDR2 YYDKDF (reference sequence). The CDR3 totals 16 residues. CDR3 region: CATSSIPGLAGTEQFF. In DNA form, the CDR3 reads TGTGCCACCAGCTCGATACCGGGACTAGCGGGCACTGAGCAGTTCTTC. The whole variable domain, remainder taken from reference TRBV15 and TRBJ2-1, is DAMVIQNPRYQVTQFGKPVTLSCSQTLNHNVMYWYQQKSSQAPKLLFHYYDKDFNNEADTPDNFQSRRPNTSFCFLDIRSPGLGDTAMYLCATSSIPGLAGTEQFFGPGTRLTVL.

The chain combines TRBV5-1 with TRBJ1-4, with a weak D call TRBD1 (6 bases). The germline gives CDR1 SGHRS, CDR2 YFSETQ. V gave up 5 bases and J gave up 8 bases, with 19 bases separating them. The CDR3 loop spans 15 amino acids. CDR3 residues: CASRQGTSEGEKLFF. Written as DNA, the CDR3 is TGCGCCAGCAGGCAGGGGACGTCAGAGGGGGAAAAACTGTTTTTT.

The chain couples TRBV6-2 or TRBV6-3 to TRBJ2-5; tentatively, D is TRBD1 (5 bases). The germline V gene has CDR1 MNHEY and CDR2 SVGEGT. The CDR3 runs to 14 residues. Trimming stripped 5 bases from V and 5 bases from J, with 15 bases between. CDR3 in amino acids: CASSRRVVLETQYF. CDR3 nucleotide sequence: TGTGCCAGCAGTCGCAGGGTAGTTTTGGAGACCCAGTACTTC.

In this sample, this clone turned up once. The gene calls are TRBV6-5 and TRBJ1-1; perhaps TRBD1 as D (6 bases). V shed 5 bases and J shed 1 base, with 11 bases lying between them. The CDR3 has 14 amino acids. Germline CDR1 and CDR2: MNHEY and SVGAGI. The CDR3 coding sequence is TGTGCCAGCAGTCCCGACAGGAGGAACACTGAAGCTTTCTTT. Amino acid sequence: CASSPDRRNTEAFF.

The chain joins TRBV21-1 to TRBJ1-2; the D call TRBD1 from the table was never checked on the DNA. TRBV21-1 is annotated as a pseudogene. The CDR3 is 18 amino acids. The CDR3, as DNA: TGTGCCAGCAGCAAAGGGGACCCGACAGGCCTGTCTACCTATGGCTACACCTTC. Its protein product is CASSKGDPTGLSTYGYTF.

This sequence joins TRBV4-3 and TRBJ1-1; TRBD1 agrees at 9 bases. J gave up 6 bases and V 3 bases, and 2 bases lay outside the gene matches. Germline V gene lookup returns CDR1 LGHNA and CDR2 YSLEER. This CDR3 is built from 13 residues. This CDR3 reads CASSQRTGAEAFF. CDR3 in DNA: TGCGCCAGCAGCCAGCGGACAGGGGCTGAAGCTTTCTTT.

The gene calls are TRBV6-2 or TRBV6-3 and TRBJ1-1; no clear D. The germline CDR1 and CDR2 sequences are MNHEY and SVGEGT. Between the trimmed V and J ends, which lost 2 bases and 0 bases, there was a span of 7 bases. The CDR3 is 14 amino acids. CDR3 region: CASSYQVMNTEAFF. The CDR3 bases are TGTGCCAGCAGTTACCAGGTGATGAACACTGAAGCTTTCTTT.

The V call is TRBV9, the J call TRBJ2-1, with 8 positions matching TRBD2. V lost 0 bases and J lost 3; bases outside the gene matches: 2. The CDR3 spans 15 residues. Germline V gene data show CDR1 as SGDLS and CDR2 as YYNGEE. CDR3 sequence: CASSVAGGGYNEQFF. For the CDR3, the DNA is TGTGCCAGCAGCGTAGCCGGGGGGGGCTACAATGAGCAGTTCTTC.

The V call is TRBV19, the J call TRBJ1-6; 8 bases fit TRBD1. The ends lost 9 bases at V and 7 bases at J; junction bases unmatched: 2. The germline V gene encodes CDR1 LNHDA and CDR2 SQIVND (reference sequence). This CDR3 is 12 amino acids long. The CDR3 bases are TGTGCCAGCCGGACAGGGAATTCACCCCTCCACTTT. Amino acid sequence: CASRTGNSPLHF.

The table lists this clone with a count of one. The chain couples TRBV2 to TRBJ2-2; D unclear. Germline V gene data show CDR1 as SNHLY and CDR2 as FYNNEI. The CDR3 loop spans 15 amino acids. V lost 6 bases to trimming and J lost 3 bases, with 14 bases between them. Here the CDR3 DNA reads TGTGCCAGCAGACCCAAAAATCTAGACACCGGGGAGCTGTTTTTT. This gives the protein CASRPKNLDTGELFF. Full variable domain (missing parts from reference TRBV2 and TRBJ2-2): EPEVTQTPSHQVTQMGQEVILRCVPISNHLYFYWYRQILGQKVEFLVSFYNNEISEKSEIFDDQFSVERPDGSNFTLKIRSTKLEDSAMYFCASRPKNLDTGELFFGEGSRLTVL.

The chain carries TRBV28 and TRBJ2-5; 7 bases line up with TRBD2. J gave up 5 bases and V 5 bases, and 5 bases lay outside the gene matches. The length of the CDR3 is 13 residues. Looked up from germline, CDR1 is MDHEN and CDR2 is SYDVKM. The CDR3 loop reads CASSPQGGETQYF. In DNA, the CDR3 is TGTGCCAGCAGTCCTCAGGGAGGGGAGACCCAGTACTTC.